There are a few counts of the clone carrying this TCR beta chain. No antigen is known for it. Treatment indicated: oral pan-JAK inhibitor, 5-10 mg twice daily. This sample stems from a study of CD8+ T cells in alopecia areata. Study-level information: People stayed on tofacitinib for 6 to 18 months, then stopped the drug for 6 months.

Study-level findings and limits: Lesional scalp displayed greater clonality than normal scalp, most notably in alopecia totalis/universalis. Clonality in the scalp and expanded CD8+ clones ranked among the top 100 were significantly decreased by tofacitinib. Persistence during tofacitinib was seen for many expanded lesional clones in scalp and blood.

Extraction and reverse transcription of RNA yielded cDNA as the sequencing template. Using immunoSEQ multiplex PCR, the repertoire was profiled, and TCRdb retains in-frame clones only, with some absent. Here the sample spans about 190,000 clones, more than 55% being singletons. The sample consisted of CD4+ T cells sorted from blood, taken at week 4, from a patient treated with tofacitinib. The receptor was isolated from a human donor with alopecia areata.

The CDR3 is CSAGIPTNTGELFF. CDR3 nucleotide sequence: TGCAGCGCCGGCATACCTACGAACACCGGGGAGCTGTTTTTT. The chain links TRBV29-1 to TRBJ2-2, with D hard to call. The CDR3 totals 14 residues. Trimming removed 7 bases at V and 0 bases at J, with 12 bases between. In germline, CDR1 is SQVTM, CDR2 ANQGSEA.